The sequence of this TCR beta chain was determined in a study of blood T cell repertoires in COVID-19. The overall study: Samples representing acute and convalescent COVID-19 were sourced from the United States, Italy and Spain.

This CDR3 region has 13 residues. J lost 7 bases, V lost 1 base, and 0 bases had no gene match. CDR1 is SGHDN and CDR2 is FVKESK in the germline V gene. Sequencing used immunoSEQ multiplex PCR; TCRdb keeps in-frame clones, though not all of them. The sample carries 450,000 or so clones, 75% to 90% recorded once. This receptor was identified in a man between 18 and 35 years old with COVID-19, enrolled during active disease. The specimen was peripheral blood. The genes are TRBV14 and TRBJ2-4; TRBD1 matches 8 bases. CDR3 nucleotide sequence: TGTGCCAGCAGCCAAGGACAGGGGAACATTCAGTACTTC. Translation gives CASSQGQGNIQYF.